The clone carrying this T cell receptor (beta chain) is a singleton in its sample. After removal of 1 base from V and 3 bases from J, the junction contained 0 bases not matched to a gene. CDR1 is SGHRS, CDR2 YFSETQ, per germline. There are 14 residues in the CDR3. This sample is part of a study of blood T cell repertoires in COVID-19. For the study at large: Specimens from acute and convalescent COVID-19 originated in the United States, Italy and Spain.

Here immunoSEQ multiplex PCR was the method, and the copy in TCRdb shows in-frame clones only, minus some. The sample carries over 300,000 clones, around 85% recorded once. The origin of this receptor is a human donor in a cohort sampled during active COVID-19. The sample comprised peripheral blood. The chain is built from TRBV5-1 and TRBJ1-4; 7 bases align to TRBD1. Here the CDR3 DNA reads TGCGCCAGCAGCTTGACAGGGGCTAATGAAAAACTGTTTTTT. The encoded protein is CASSLTGANEKLFF.